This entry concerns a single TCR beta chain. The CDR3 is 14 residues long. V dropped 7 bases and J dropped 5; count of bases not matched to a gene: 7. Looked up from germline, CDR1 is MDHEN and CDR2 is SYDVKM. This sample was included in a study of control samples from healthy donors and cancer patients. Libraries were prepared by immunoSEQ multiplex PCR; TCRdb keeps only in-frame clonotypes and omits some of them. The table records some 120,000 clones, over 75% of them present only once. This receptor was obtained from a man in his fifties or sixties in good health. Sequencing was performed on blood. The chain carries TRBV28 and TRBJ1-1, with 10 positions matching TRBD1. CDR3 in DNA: TGTGCCAGCATTCCTAGGGGACAGGGGACTGAAGCTTTCTTT. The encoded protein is CASIPRGQGTEAFF.